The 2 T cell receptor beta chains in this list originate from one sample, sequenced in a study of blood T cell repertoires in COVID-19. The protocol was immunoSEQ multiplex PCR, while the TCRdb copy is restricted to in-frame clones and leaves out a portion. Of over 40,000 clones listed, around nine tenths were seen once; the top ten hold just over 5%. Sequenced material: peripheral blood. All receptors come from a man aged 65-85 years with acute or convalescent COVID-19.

The CDR3 protein is CASSLGTGEGYEQYF. CDR3 nucleotide sequence: TGTGCCAGCAGCTTAGGGACAGGGGAGGGGTACGAGCAGTACTTC. The genes are TRBV7-9 and TRBJ2-7; 9 bases agree with TRBD1. Germline CDR1 reads SEHNR; CDR2 reads FQNEAQ (reference sequence). The CDR3 has 15 amino acids. The V and J ends lost 1 base and 4 bases, in that order; junction bases with no gene match: 5. Based on the CDR3 plus reference TRBV7-9 and TRBJ2-7, the full variable domain is DTGVSQNPRHKITKRGQNVTFRCDPISEHNRLYWYRQTLGQGPEFLTYFQNEAQLEKSRLLSDRFSAERPKGSFSTLEIQRTEQGDSAMYLCASSLGTGEGYEQYFGPGTRLTVT.

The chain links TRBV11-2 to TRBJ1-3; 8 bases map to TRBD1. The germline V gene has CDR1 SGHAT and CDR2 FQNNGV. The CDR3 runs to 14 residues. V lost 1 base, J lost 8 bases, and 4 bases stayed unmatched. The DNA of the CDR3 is TGTGCCAGCAGCTTAGCCGGACAGGGTTACACCATATATTTT. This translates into CASSLAGQGYTIYF.